The 31 T cell receptor beta chains below were found in one sample sequenced in a study of shared clonotypes between healthy human individuals. CD45RO-negative, CCR7-positively selected cells formed the naive CD8 fraction, excluding terminally differentiated effector memory CD45RA+ cells. The method was immunoSEQ multiplex PCR; TCRdb's version includes in-frame clones alone and lacks a portion of them. The sample records 2 million to 2.5 million clones, approximately 94% being singletons. The sample consisted of naive CD8+ T cells sorted from blood. These receptors all stem from a man in his late teens or twenties in good health.

The chain uses TRBV27 and TRBJ2-7; D might be TRBD2 (5 bases). Between the trimmed V and J ends, which lost 3 bases and 0 bases, there was a span of 12 bases. CDR1 and CDR2 (germline): MNHEY, SMNVEV (reference sequence). This CDR3 contains 15 residues. The CDR3 bases are TGTGCCAGCAGTTTCGGGGTACCTACCTCCTACGAGCAGTACTTC. Residues: CASSFGVPTSYEQYF.

This clone has just one count. This chain joins TRBV15 and TRBJ2-7, with D possibly being TRBD2 (6 bases). This CDR3 comprises 13 residues. Germline V CDR1 and CDR2: LNHNV, YYDKDF (reference sequence). V lost 8 bases, J lost 2 bases, and 13 bases lay in between. The CDR3 sequence is CATAPSVTYEQYF. DNA for the CDR3: TGTGCCACCGCCCCTAGCGTGACCTACGAGCAGTACTTC.

This sequence joins TRBV6-5 and TRBJ2-7; D may be TRBD1 or TRBD2 (6 bases each). Germline V gene lookup returns CDR1 MNHEY and CDR2 SVGAGI. The CDR3 totals 15 residues. Trimming pared 2 bases from V and 1 base from J, leaving 12 bases between. The CDR3 DNA is TGTGCCAGCAGTTACGGCGGGACACCTTCCTACGAGCAGTACTTC. Translated, it gives CASSYGGTPSYEQYF.

CDR3 region: CASSQQRWETQYF. DNA of the CDR3: TGCGCCAGCAGCCAACAACGCTGGGAGACCCAGTACTTC. V gene TRBV4-3 combines with J gene TRBJ2-5; D remains ambiguous. Looked up from germline, CDR1 is LGHNA and CDR2 is YSLEER. The CDR3 spans 13 residues. Trimming stripped 2 bases from V and 5 bases from J, with 9 bases between.

The V and J genes are TRBV6-1 and TRBJ2-2, with D perhaps being TRBD1 or TRBD2 (5 bases each). CDR1 is MNHNS and CDR2 is SASEGT in the germline V gene. The V gene lost 8 bases and the J gene lost 2 bases, with 15 bases spanning the gap. CDR3 length: 15 amino acids. The CDR3 DNA is TGTGCCAGCGGCTCCGGGACCGATAACACCGGGGAGCTGTTTTTT. Its protein product is CASGSGTDNTGELFF.

The rearrangement uses TRBV10-3 and TRBJ2-5; TRBD1 matches at 7 bases. The V segment lost 2 bases and the J segment 3 bases; nucleotides outside the gene matches: 9. The length of the CDR3 is 16 residues. From germline, CDR1 is ENHRY and CDR2 SYGVKD. In DNA form, the CDR3 reads TGTGCCATCAGTGAGCCCGAGGGACAGCAAGAAGAGACCCAGTACTTC. Translated, it gives CAISEPEGQQEETQYF.

The chain couples TRBV7-6 to TRBJ1-5; weak D call: TRBD1 (5 bases). CDR1 is SGHVS, CDR2 FNYEAQ, per germline. CDR3 length: 13 residues. Between the trimmed V and J ends, which lost 2 bases and 8 bases, there was a span of 10 bases. CDR3 amino acids: CASSLTVGEPQHF. The CDR3 coding sequence is TGTGCCAGCAGCTTAACCGTGGGGGAGCCCCAGCATTTT.

Worth noting for this clone: This sample includes further DNA sequences coding for the same CDR3. The CDR3 sequence is CASSYSTGNTEAFF. The CDR3 DNA sequence: TGTGCCAGCAGTTACTCGACAGGTAACACTGAAGCTTTCTTT. The genes are TRBV6-5 and TRBJ1-1, with a possible D match to TRBD1 (6 bases). This CDR3 is 14 amino acids long. The V and J ends lost 0 bases and 2 bases respectively, with 7 bases between them. Germline V gene lookup returns CDR1 MNHEY and CDR2 SVGAGI.

In DNA, the CDR3 is TGTGCCAGCAGTGGAGGACTAGCTGGCTACGAGCAGTACTTC. Translated: CASSGGLAGYEQYF. This chain joins TRBV27 and TRBJ2-7, with 8 bases fitting TRBD2. CDR1 MNHEY and CDR2 SMNVEV come from the germline V gene (reference sequence). The CDR3 is made up of 14 amino acids. V was clipped by 5 bases and J by 3 bases; unmatched bases: 6.

The V and J genes are TRBV7-9 and TRBJ2-3, with unresolved D. Per the germline V gene, CDR1 is SEHNR and CDR2 is FQNEAQ (reference sequence). This CDR3 region has 14 residues. Trimming left V 4 bases short and J 5 bases short, with 13 bases between. CDR3 bases: TGTGCCAGCAGCTCCCCGAAAGGGCTAGATACGCAGTATTTT. Its protein product is CASSSPKGLDTQYF.

This clone was detected once. V is TRBV11-3 and J is TRBJ2-7; possible D gene TRBD1, 6 bases. Trimming cost V 5 bases and J 0 bases, with 8 bases left between them. In germline, CDR1 is SGHNT, CDR2 YENEEA. The CDR3 runs 13 residues. CDR3 sequence: CASSRDNSYEQYF. As DNA, the CDR3 is TGTGCCAGCAGCCGGGACAACTCCTACGAGCAGTACTTC.

As regards this clone: Distinct nucleotide sequences in the sample also encode this CDR3. V gene TRBV6-5 combines with J gene TRBJ2-7; TRBD1 matches at 10 bases. The CDR3 covers 14 residues. Germline values: CDR1 MNHEY, CDR2 SVGAGI. V dropped 2 bases and J dropped 3; count of bases not matched to a gene: 1. The CDR3 is CASSYGQGDYEQYF. DNA of the CDR3: TGTGCCAGCAGTTACGGACAGGGGGACTACGAGCAGTACTTC.

The chain carries TRBV27 and TRBJ1-4; D gene unclear. V gave up 2 bases and J gave up 8 bases, with 15 bases separating them. Germline V CDR1 and CDR2: MNHEY, SMNVEV (reference sequence). The CDR3 length is 15 residues. CDR3 DNA: TGTGCCAGCAGTTTAGTCTTCCAGGAAGGGGAAAAACTGTTTTTT. Translation: CASSLVFQEGEKLFF.

The chain is built from TRBV2 and TRBJ2-2; D is tentatively TRBD1 or TRBD2 (5 bases each). Trimming left V 8 bases short and J 1 base short, with 14 bases between. CDR1 SNHLY and CDR2 FYNNEI come from the germline V gene. The CDR3 covers 15 residues. DNA of the CDR3: TGTGCCAGCCACTCCGGGACGGAGAACACCGGGGAGCTGTTTTTT. Amino acids: CASHSGTENTGELFF.

The gene calls are TRBV6-6 and TRBJ2-2, with no clear D. The V gene lost 10 bases and the J gene lost 8 bases, with 11 bases spanning the gap. The CDR3 spans 11 residues. CDR1 is MNHNY, CDR2 SVGAGI, per germline (reference sequence). CDR3 in amino acids: CATRDEGELFF. CDR3 coding DNA: TGTGCCACCAGAGATGAGGGGGAGCTGTTTTTT.

V and J are TRBV30 and TRBJ2-3; no definite D call. Trimming pared 5 bases from V and 1 base from J, leaving 7 bases between. This CDR3 contains 12 residues. Per germline, CDR1 GTSNPN and CDR2 SVGIG (reference sequence). The CDR3 here is CAWGIGTDTQYF. DNA of the CDR3: TGTGCCTGGGGGATTGGCACAGATACGCAGTATTTT.

The chain employs TRBV27 and TRBJ2-7, with 9 bases fitting TRBD1. Germline V gene lookup returns CDR1 MNHEY and CDR2 SMNVEV (reference sequence). CDR3 length equals 17 residues. Trimming cost V 5 bases and J 7 bases; bases outside gene matches: 18. The CDR3 DNA follows: TGTGCCAGCAGTAGTGGGGCGGGGACAGGGTCGGGATTGGAGCAGTACTTC. It is translated as CASSSGAGTGSGLEQYF.

CDR3 loop: CASSPGTGFAGELFF. CDR3 DNA: TGTGCCAGCAGCCCTGGGACAGGGTTTGCCGGGGAGCTGTTTTTT. V is TRBV14 and J is TRBJ2-2; 9 positions match TRBD1. This CDR3 is built from 15 residues. J lost 6 bases, V lost 4 bases, and 6 bases had no gene match. The germline CDR1 and CDR2 sequences are SGHDN and FVKESK.

This rearrangement joins TRBV4-1 to TRBJ1-3; 7 bases map to TRBD1. V lost 1 base and J lost 3; bases outside the gene matches: 6. Germline V gene data show CDR1 as MGHRA and CDR2 as YSYEKL. This CDR3 contains 16 residues. This CDR3 is CASSQVHGDSGNTIYF. The CDR3 DNA follows: TGCGCCAGCAGCCAAGTTCATGGGGACAGTGGAAACACCATATATTTT.

This sequence joins TRBV9 and TRBJ2-2; tentative D call: TRBD2 (6 bases). The CDR3 spans 15 residues. The V gene's germline CDR1 is SGDLS and CDR2 YYNGEE. V was shortened by 6 bases and J by 4 bases, with 16 bases between the two germline ends. The DNA for the CDR3 is TGTGCCAGCACGCCCGGGGGTCGCGGCACCGGGGAGCTGTTTTTT. Protein: CASTPGGRGTGELFF.

The chain couples TRBV7-2 to TRBJ1-1; 7 positions agree with TRBD1. This CDR3 region has 15 residues. Germline V lookup: CDR1 SGHTA, CDR2 FQGNSA. J lost 1 base, V lost 5 bases, and 7 bases had no gene match. CDR3 DNA sequence: TGTGCCAGCAGCCTAGACAGGGCCGGGAACACTGAAGCTTTCTTT. The encoded protein is CASSLDRAGNTEAFF.

The chain uses TRBV5-1 and TRBJ1-2, with unresolved D. The germline gives CDR1 SGHRS, CDR2 YFSETQ. V was clipped by 4 bases and J by 1 base, with 17 bases between them. There are 16 residues in the CDR3. CDR3 protein: CASSPTGGSLNYGYTF. In DNA, the CDR3 is TGCGCCAGCAGCCCAACCGGTGGGTCCCTTAACTATGGCTACACCTTC.

This chain connects TRBV30 to TRBJ2-7; D not resolved. Trimming stripped 1 base from V and 6 bases from J, with 13 bases between. There are 13 residues in the CDR3. Germline V gene sequence: CDR1 GTSNPN, CDR2 SVGIG (reference sequence). The CDR3 sequence is CAWSGAVPGEQYF. CDR3 DNA: TGTGCCTGGAGTGGGGCGGTGCCAGGCGAGCAGTACTTC.

The gene calls are TRBV7-6 and TRBJ2-7; 10 bases map to TRBD1. J lost 4 bases, V lost 5 bases, and 5 bases had no gene match. Germline CDR1 and CDR2: SGHVS and FNYEAQ. CDR3 size: 14 residues. In nucleotides, the CDR3 is TGTGCCAGCAGCCACGGGACAGGGGAATACGAGCAGTACTTC. Translated: CASSHGTGEYEQYF.

V is TRBV2 and J is TRBJ1-2; no reliable D call. Germline assignment: CDR1 SNHLY and CDR2 FYNNEI. The V end lost 5 bases, the J end lost 4 bases, and 8 bases lay between the germline ends. This CDR3 comprises 12 residues. CDR3 coding DNA: TGTGCCAGCAGTACTGTTACCTATGGCTACACCTTC. Translation: CASSTVTYGYTF.

The V and J genes are TRBV28 and TRBJ2-7; D might be TRBD1 (6 bases). The CDR3 totals 13 residues. Germline-derived CDR1 and CDR2 are MDHEN and SYDVKM. Between the trimmed V and J ends, which lost 3 bases and 6 bases, there was a span of 12 bases. The CDR3 reads CASSFGDIGEQYF. Written as DNA, the CDR3 is TGTGCCAGCAGTTTTGGGGACATCGGCGAGCAGTACTTC.

This rearrangement joins TRBV5-1 to TRBJ2-4; TRBD2 matches 7 bases. CDR3 length equals 13 residues. V lost 6 bases, J lost 5 bases, and 5 bases stayed unmatched. The germline CDR1 and CDR2 sequences are SGHRS and YFSETQ. The CDR3 region has the DNA TGCGCCAGCACATGGGAGGGGCAAAACATTCAGTACTTC. This translates into CASTWEGQNIQYF. The entire variable domain, with the rest obtained from reference TRBV5-1 and TRBJ2-4, is as follows: KAGVTQTPRYLIKTRGQQVTLSCSPISGHRSVSWYQQTPGQGLQFLFEYFSETQRNKGNFPGRFSGRQFSNSRSEMNVSTLELGDSALYLCASTWEGQNIQYFGAGTRLSVL.

This chain uses TRBV6-6 with TRBJ1-2; D is perhaps TRBD1 (5 bases). The germline V gene has CDR1 MNHNY and CDR2 SVGAGI (reference sequence). The CDR3 is 13 residues long. Trimming removed 6 bases from V and 4 bases from J, with 12 bases in between. The CDR3 protein is CASRAQGGYGYTF. DNA of the CDR3: TGTGCCAGCAGGGCGCAGGGTGGCTATGGCTACACCTTC.

Notes on this clone: Other DNA sequences within the sample encode an identical CDR3. The V call is TRBV6-5, the J call TRBJ2-7, with D unresolved. V dropped 0 bases and J dropped 0 bases, with 3 bases sitting between them. The CDR3 consists of 13 residues. Germline V gives CDR1 MNHEY, CDR2 SVGAGI. CDR3 region: CASSYSTSYEQYF. CDR3 sequence (DNA): TGTGCCAGCAGTTACTCGACCTCCTACGAGCAGTACTTC.

This clone was seen only once. The gene calls are TRBV27 and TRBJ1-3; D is ambiguous. CDR1 MNHEY and CDR2 SMNVEV come from the germline V gene (reference sequence). V lost 5 bases and J 1 base, leaving 15 bases between the germline ends. The CDR3 is 16 residues long. The CDR3, as DNA: TGTGCCAGCAGTCCCTCTTGGGGTGAGTCTGGAAACACCATATATTTT. Translated: CASSPSWGESGNTIYF.

The V and J genes are TRBV4-1 and TRBJ2-5, with D possibly being TRBD1 (5 bases). The DNA end lines up better with TRBJ2-7; the J call may be wrong. This CDR3 is built from 14 residues. Germline V CDR1 and CDR2: MGHRA, YSYEKL. In DNA form, the CDR3 reads TGCGCCAGCAGCCAACAGGGAATTGCCTACGAGCAGTACTTC. This gives the protein CASSQQGIAYEQYF.